In its sample, the clone carrying this T cell receptor beta chain was seen a few times. The CDR3 contains 16 residues. Germline assignment: CDR1 SGHTA and CDR2 FQGNSA. Unmatched junction bases numbered 5, after V lost 2 bases and J lost 2 bases. The sample comes from a study of identical twins. TCRdb used MiXCR to reprocess the 5' RACE reads, holding one entry per CDR3 protein. The sample holds around 340,000 distinct CDR3 sequences, roughly 9% seen once. Each donor was a healthy Caucasian. This chain connects TRBV7-2 to TRBJ2-1; TRBD2 matches 8 bases. Sequencing was performed on naive T cells sorted from blood. The clonotype originates from a woman between 45 and 65 years old in good health. CDR3 loop: CASSLFPAGAYNEQFF. CDR3 DNA sequence: TGTGCCAGCAGCTTATTCCCAGCGGGAGCCTACAATGAGCAGTTCTTC.